The clone carrying this T cell receptor (beta chain) showed up many times. Its antigen is as yet unknown. These data belong to a study of T cell repertoires in cytomegalovirus infection. The overall study: It was the public TCR beta signatures that indicated both CMV infection and matching HLA type. Study outcomes and limitations: Summed frequency of public TCR beta families distinguished CMV carriers with the relevant HLA. The ex vivo response showed dominance by HLA-C-restricted CMV-specific TCR beta clonotypes.

The V and J ends lost 4 bases and 7 bases respectively, with 12 bases between them. From germline, CDR1 is SGDLS and CDR2 YYNGEE. This CDR3 has 13 residues. TCRdb fed the reads into MiXCR, producing one record per CDR3 protein. Of 250,000 to 300,000 distinct CDR3 sequences listed, about 18% were seen once; the top ten hold around 47%. The chain joins TRBV9 to TRBJ2-1; D is unclear. The TCR originated in a human donor in good health (CMV status not recorded). Some clones in this sample may be carry-over from other donors' samples. Sequencing input: CD8+ T cells from PBMCs. CDR3 in amino acids: CASSPATWNEQFF. The CDR3 nucleotides read TGTGCCAGCAGCCCTGCGACCTGGAATGAGCAGTTCTTC.